These T cell receptor beta chains were read from a single sample in a study of T cell responses to AZD1222 COVID-19 vaccine. TCRdb's copy holds only in-frame clones and misses some; the assay was immunoSEQ multiplex PCR. The sample includes about 64,000 clones, under 95% seen only once; the top ten take 6.3%. This sample comprised peripheral blood, obtained 28 days after the second dose of the MenACWY control vaccine. These receptors all come from an adult who received the MenACWY meningococcal vaccine as a control. The CDR3 runs from the conserved cysteine through the conserved F or W. D genes are given only for firm matches. The size entry is marked missing in some rows and otherwise reads once, few, many or a size class.

TRBV18	TRBJ2-1	once	TRBD2	TGTGCCAGCTCACCATATGAAGCGGGAGGGCCGAATGAGCAGTTCTTC	CASSPYEAGGPNEQFF
TRBV6-4	TRBJ2-3	-	-	TGTGCCAGCATGCGAGACCCTGACACAGATACGCAGTATTTT	CASMRDPDTDTQYF
TRBV7-9	TRBJ2-7	-	TRBD1	TGTGCCAGCAGCGTACACAGGGGAAAGCTTTACGAGCAGTACTTC	CASSVHRGKLYEQYF
TRBV3-1/TRBV3-2	TRBJ2-1	-	-	TGTGCCAGCAGCCAAGAACCCCGGGCAGGGATCGTATATAGTAGGAGGTGGTTCTTC	CASSQEPRAGIVYSRRWFF
TRBV3-1/TRBV3-2	TRBJ2-5	-	-	TGTGCCAGCAGGCGCTCACGACGGGAGAGATCAGAGACCCAGTACTTC	CASRRSRRERSETQYF
TRBV6-2/TRBV6-3	TRBJ1-5	-	-	TGTGCCAGCAGTTATCACAGGGAGCAGCCCCAGCATTTT	CASSYHREQPQHF
TRBV2	TRBJ2-5	-	TRBD2	TGTGCCAGCAGCGGCGGGAGGGTTGGCCAGTACTTC	CASSGGRVGQYF
TRBV2	TRBJ2-3	-	-	TGTGCCAGCACGAGACGAGGGACAGATACGCAGTATTTT	CASTRRGTDTQYF
TRBV7-2	TRBJ2-1	-	-	TGTGCCAGCAGCCCACAGGAAAATGAGCAGTTCTTC	CASSPQENEQFF
TRBV29-1	TRBJ1-1	-	-	TGCAGCGCCGGGACACCGAACACTGAAGCTTTCTTT	CSAGTPNTEAFF
TRBV2	TRBJ2-7	-	TRBD2	TGTGCCAGCAGTGGTTCCGGACTAGCGGGAGATGAGCAGTACTTC	CASSGSGLAGDEQYF
TRBV7-2	TRBJ2-5	-	-	TGTGCCAGCAGTTACGGGGGTTTAGAGACCCAGTACTTC	CASSYGGLETQYF
TRBV5-4	TRBJ1-4	-	-	TGTGCCAGCAGCCGCGGAGGGGGTAATGAAAAACTGTTTTTT	CASSRGGGNEKLFF
TRBV5-4	TRBJ2-7	-	-	TGTGCCAGCAGCTTACCAGGCAGGGTGCCCCACGAGCAGTACTTC	CASSLPGRVPHEQYF
TRBV12-3/TRBV12-4	TRBJ1-2	-	-	TGTGCCAGCAGTCAGACTGGATATGGCTACACCTTC	CASSQTGYGYTF
TRBV3-1/TRBV3-2	TRBJ1-4	-	TRBD1	TGTGCCAGTACAGGGGGGAATGAAAAACTGTTTTTT	CASTGGNEKLFF
TRBV7-6	TRBJ2-3	-	TRBD2	TGTGCCAGCAGCCGTGGACTAGCGGGAGCGAGAAGATCAGATACGCAGTATTTT	CASSRGLAGARRSDTQYF
TRBV28	TRBJ2-1	-	-	TGTGCCAGCAGTGCTCCGATGCAGGGGAGGATCAATGAGCAGTTCTTC	CASSAPMQGRINEQFF
TRBV28	TRBJ1-3	-	-	TGTGCCAGCGTGATCCCAGGGGCCCCGGACACCATATATTTT	CASVIPGAPDTIYF
TRBV4-1	TRBJ1-1	-	-	TGCGCCAGCAGCCAGGTCGGAGAGAAGCCACGGGCTTTCTTT	CASSQVGEKPRAFF
TRBV19	TRBJ1-1	once	-	TGTGCCAGTAGCTCACTCGGGCAGGCCCTGAACACTGAAGCTTTCTTT	CASSSLGQALNTEAFF
TRBV10-3	TRBJ1-2	-	-	TGTGCCATCATGGGGGGTACCTATGGCTACACCTTC	CAIMGGTYGYTF
TRBV7-3	TRBJ2-1	-	-	TGTGCCAGCAGCCCGACAGGAGCCACCTACAATGAGCAGTTCTTC	CASSPTGATYNEQFF
TRBV21-1	TRBJ2-5	-	-	TGTGCCAGCAGCACAACCCCCCGACGCAGGAGCCCCGACGGGACCCAGTACTTC	CASSTTPRRRSPDGTQYF
TRBV3-1/TRBV3-2	TRBJ2-7	-	-	TGTGCCAGCAGCCAAGATGGACCTCGGGAGCAGTACTTC	CASSQDGPREQYF
TRBV7-2	TRBJ2-7	-	-	TGTGCCAGCAGCTTATTTGCATCCTCCTACGAGCAGTACTTC	CASSLFASSYEQYF
TRBV7-9	TRBJ2-3	once	-	TGTGCCAGCAGCTCATGGGGGATCCGGAGCACAGATACGCAGTATTTT	CASSSWGIRSTDTQYF
TRBV19	TRBJ1-1	-	-	TGTGCCAGTAGTATTCAGGGTCCGATGGAGGCTTTCTTT	CASSIQGPMEAFF
TRBV3-1/TRBV3-2	TRBJ1-3	-	TRBD1	TGTGCCAGCAGTTCACAGGGGGCAGGAAACACCATATATTTT	CASSSQGAGNTIYF
TRBV24-1	TRBJ2-3	-	TRBD2	TGTGCCACCAGTGATTCCATGGGCGGGAGAAATGCAGATACGCAGTATTTT	CATSDSMGGRNADTQYF
TRBV6-6	TRBJ2-1	-	-	TGTGCCAGCAGTTACTCCCGTGAGCAGTTCTTC	CASSYSREQFF
TRBV10-2	TRBJ1-1	-	-	TGCGCCAGCAGTGAGTGGGGAACCGCTGAAGCTTTCTTT	CASSEWGTAEAFF
TRBV5-4	TRBJ2-2	-	-	TGTGCCAGCAGCTCGATGCTTGGTGGGACCGGGGAGCTGTTTTTT	CASSSMLGGTGELFF
TRBV7-2	TRBJ2-5	once	-	TGTGCCAGCAGCCCAAGGAATGCCGCGAAGACCCAGTACTTC	CASSPRNAAKTQYF
TRBV27	TRBJ1-2	-	TRBD1	TGTGCCAGCAGCCGCGGGACAGGGGTATCCTACGGCTACACCTTC	CASSRGTGVSYGYTF
TRBV6-1	TRBJ1-1	-	-	TGTGCCAGCAGTGAACTTTCGGGTGAAGCTTTCTTT	CASSELSGEAFF
TRBV18	TRBJ2-7	-	TRBD1	TGTGCCAGCTCACTATCACAGGGGATCCACGAGCAGTACTTC	CASSLSQGIHEQYF
TRBV10-1	TRBJ2-2	-	-	TGCGCCAGCGGATTTAAGGACGGGGAGCTGTTTTTT	CASGFKDGELFF
TRBV5-6	TRBJ1-4	-	TRBD1	TGTGCCAGCAGCCGGGCACAGGGGGCGAATGAAAAACTGTTTTTT	CASSRAQGANEKLFF
TRBV12-3/TRBV12-4	TRBJ2-2	-	-	TGTGCCACCCGAAGGTCCGGGGAGCTGTTTTTT	CATRRSGELFF
TRBV2	TRBJ1-1	-	-	TGTGCCAGCAGTGAAGCGCTTCCCCATGGACAGATGAACACTGAAGCTTTCTTT	CASSEALPHGQMNTEAFF
TRBV6-5	TRBJ1-6	once	TRBD1	TGTGCCAGCAGTTTACAGGGGGGCTCGTATAATTCACCCCTCCACTTT	CASSLQGGSYNSPLHF
TRBV12-3/TRBV12-4	TRBJ2-3	once	-	TGTGCCAGCAGTTTATGGGGAACAGATACGCAGTATTTT	CASSLWGTDTQYF
TRBV4-3	TRBJ2-3	few	-	TGCGCCAGCAGCCAAGATTCTTCCCGGGATACGCAGTATTTT	CASSQDSSRDTQYF
TRBV29-1	TRBJ2-3	-	-	TGCAGCGTTGACATCGGCCTGGGGACGCAGTATTTT	CSVDIGLGTQYF
TRBV30	TRBJ1-5	-	TRBD1	TGTGCCTGGACCCCTACAGGGGATAGCAATCAGCCCCAGCATTTT	CAWTPTGDSNQPQHF
TRBV2	TRBJ2-1	-	-	TGTGCCAGCAGTCAGTCACCCCTCGTAGCGGCATCCTACAATGAGCAGTTCTTC	CASSQSPLVAASYNEQFF
TRBV19	TRBJ2-5	-	TRBD1	TGTGCCAGTAACTCGGGACAGGGACAGACCCAGTACTTC	CASNSGQGQTQYF
TRBV7-9	TRBJ2-2	-	-	TGTGCCAGCAGCTTAGCGCAGGCTGGTGCCGGGGAGCTGTTTTTT	CASSLAQAGAGELFF
TRBV25-1	TRBJ2-3	-	-	TGTGCCAGCAGTAAGTTTCTTAGCACAGATACGCAGTATTTT	CASSKFLSTDTQYF
TRBV19	TRBJ2-3	-	-	TGTGCCAGTAGTATAGGGGTCGGGAGAGGGACAGATACGCAGTATTTT	CASSIGVGRGTDTQYF
TRBV25-1	TRBJ1-1	-	-	TGTGCCAGCAAAGTTATGGGGGGAGACGAAGCTTTCTTT	CASKVMGGDEAFF
TRBV2	TRBJ1-1	-	-	TGTGCCAGCAGTGGGCTAGTGGGGGGCCTTGAAGCTTTCTTT	CASSGLVGGLEAFF
TRBV4-3	TRBJ2-2	once	-	TGCGCCAGCAGCCAAGTAGGGATCACTGATTACAACACCGGGGAGCTGTTTTTT	CASSQVGITDYNTGELFF
TRBV28	TRBJ1-2	-	-	TGTGCCAGCGGGGGACACTATGGCTACACCTTC	CASGGHYGYTF
TRBV9	TRBJ2-2	-	TRBD2	TGTGCCAGCAGCTTCGGCGGGGGGCCGGGCGGGGAGCTGTTTTTT	CASSFGGGPGGELFF
TRBV5-4	TRBJ2-5	-	-	TGTGCCAGCAGCAAGGAGTGGGCGCAAGAGACCCAGTACTTC	CASSKEWAQETQYF
TRBV4-3	TRBJ2-5	-	TRBD1	TGCGCCAGCAGCCAAGAGGGACAGGTGGGGGAGACCCAGTACTTC	CASSQEGQVGETQYF
TRBV7-9	TRBJ2-7	-	-	TGTGCCAGCAGCCGTTCCTACGAGCAGTACTTC	CASSRSYEQYF
TRBV2	TRBJ1-2	-	-	TGTGCCAGCAGTGAACTGTCCTATGGCTACACCTTC	CASSELSYGYTF